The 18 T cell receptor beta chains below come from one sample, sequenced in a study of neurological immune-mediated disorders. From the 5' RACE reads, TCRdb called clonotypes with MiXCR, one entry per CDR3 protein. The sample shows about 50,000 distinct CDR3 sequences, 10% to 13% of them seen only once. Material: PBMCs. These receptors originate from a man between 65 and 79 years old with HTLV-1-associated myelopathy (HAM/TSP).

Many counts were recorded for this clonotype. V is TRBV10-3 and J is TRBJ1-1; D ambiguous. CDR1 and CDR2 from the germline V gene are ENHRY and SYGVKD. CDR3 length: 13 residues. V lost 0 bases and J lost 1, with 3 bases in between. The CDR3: CAISESGNTEAFF. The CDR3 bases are TGTGCCATCAGTGAGTCGGGGAACACTGAAGCTTTCTTT.

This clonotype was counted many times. As DNA, the CDR3 is TGCAGTGCAACGGAGTTGGGTCGGGGTGAAAAACTGTTTTTT. This codes for CSATELGRGEKLFF. The chain links TRBV20-1 to TRBJ1-4; unclear D gene. This CDR3 contains 14 residues. Between the trimmed V and J ends, which lost 6 bases and 7 bases, there was a span of 18 bases. The germline V gene has CDR1 DFQATT and CDR2 SNEGSKA (reference sequence).

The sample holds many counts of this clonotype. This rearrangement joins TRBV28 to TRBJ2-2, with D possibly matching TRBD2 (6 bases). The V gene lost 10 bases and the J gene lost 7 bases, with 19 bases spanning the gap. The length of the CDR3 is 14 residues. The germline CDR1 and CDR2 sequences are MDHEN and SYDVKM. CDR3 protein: CATRGGDRSGELFF. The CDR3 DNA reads TGTGCCACCCGAGGCGGGGATCGCAGCGGGGAGCTGTTTTTT.

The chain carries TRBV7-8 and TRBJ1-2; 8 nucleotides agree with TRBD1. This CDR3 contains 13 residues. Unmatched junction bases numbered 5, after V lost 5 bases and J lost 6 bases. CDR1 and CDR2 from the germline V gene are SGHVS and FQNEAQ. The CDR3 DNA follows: TGTGCCAGCAGCCGCAAGGACAGGGATGGCTACACCTTC. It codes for CASSRKDRDGYTF.

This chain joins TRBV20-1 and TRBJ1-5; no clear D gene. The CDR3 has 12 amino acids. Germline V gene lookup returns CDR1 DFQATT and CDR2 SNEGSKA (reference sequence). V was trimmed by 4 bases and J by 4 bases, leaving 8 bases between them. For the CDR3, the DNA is TGCAGTGCTACCCGACAAAATCAGCCCCAGCATTTT. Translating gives CSATRQNQPQHF.

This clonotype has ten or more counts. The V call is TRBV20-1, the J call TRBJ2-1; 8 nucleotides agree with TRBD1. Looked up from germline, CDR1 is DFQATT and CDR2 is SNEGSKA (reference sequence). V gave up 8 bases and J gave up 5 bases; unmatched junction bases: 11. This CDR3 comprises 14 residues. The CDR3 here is CSPQGQVTHNEQFF. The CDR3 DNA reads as TGCAGTCCACAGGGACAGGTTACTCACAATGAGCAGTTCTTC.

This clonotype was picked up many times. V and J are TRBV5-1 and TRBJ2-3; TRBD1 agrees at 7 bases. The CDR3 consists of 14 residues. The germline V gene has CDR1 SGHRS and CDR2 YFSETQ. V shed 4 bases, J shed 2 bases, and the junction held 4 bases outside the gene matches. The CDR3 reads CASSRQGSTDTQYF. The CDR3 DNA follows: TGCGCCAGCAGCCGACAGGGATCCACAGATACGCAGTATTTT.

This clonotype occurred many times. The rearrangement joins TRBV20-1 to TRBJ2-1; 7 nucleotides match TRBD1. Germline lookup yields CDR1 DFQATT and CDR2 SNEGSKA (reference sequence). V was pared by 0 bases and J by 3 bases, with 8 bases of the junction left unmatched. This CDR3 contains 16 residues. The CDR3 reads CSARDYRQGVYNEQFF. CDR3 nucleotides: TGCAGTGCTAGAGATTACCGACAGGGAGTCTACAATGAGCAGTTCTTC.

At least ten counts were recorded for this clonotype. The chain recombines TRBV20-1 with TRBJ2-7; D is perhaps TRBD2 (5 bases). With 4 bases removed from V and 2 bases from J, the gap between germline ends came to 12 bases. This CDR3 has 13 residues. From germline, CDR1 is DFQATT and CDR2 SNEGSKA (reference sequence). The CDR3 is CSAMTGGTYEQYF. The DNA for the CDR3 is TGCAGTGCTATGACCGGAGGAACCTACGAGCAGTACTTC.

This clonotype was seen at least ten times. The CDR3 spells CSARGRAAGELFF. CDR3 coding DNA: TGCAGTGCTAGGGGGAGGGCCGCCGGGGAGCTGTTTTTT. The chain employs TRBV20-1 and TRBJ2-2, with TRBD2 matching over 7 bases. This CDR3 has 13 amino acids. The V gene's germline CDR1 is DFQATT and CDR2 SNEGSKA (reference sequence). Trimming cost V 3 bases and J 6 bases; bases outside gene matches: 4.

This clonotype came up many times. CDR3 amino acids: CATRPRAYEQYF. In DNA, the CDR3 is TGTGCCACCCGCCCTCGGGCGTACGAGCAGTACTTC. J is TRBJ2-7 and V is TRBV28; no firm D call. CDR1 MDHEN and CDR2 SYDVKM come from the germline V gene. The ends were cut back, 10 bases at V and 4 bases at J, with 14 bases in the middle. The CDR3 consists of 12 residues.

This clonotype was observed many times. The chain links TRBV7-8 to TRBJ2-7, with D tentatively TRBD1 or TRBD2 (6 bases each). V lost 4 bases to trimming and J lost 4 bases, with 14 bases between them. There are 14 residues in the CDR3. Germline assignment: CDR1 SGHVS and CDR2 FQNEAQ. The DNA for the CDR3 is TGTGCCAGCAGCTACCCAGGGGAGGATTACGAGCAGTACTTC. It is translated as CASSYPGEDYEQYF.

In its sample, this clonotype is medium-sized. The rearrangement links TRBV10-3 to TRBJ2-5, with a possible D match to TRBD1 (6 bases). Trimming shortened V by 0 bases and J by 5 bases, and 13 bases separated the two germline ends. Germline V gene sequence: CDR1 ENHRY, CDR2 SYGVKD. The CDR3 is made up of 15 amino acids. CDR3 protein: CAISESQGNVETQYF. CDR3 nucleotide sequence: TGTGCCATCAGTGAGTCCCAGGGGAATGTGGAGACCCAGTACTTC.

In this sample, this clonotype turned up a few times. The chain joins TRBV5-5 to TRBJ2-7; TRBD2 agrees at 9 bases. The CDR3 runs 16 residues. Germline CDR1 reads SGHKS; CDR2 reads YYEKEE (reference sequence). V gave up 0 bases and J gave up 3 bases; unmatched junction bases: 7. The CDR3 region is CASSLAFSGRLYEQYF. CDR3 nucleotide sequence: TGTGCCAGCAGCTTGGCTTTTAGCGGGAGACTCTACGAGCAGTACTTC.

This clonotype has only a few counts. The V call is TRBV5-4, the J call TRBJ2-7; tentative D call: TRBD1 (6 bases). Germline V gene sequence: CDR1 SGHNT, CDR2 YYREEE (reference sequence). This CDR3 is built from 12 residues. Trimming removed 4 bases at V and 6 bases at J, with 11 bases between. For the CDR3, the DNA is TGTGCCAGCAGCCGTGGGGGCCTCGAGCAGTACTTC. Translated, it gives CASSRGGLEQYF.

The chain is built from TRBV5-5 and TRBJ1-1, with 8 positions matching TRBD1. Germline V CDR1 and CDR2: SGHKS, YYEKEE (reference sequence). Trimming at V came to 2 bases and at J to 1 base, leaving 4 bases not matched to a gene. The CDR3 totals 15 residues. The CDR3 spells CASSFGTGENTEAFF. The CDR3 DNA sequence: TGTGCCAGCAGCTTCGGGACAGGTGAGAACACTGAAGCTTTCTTT.

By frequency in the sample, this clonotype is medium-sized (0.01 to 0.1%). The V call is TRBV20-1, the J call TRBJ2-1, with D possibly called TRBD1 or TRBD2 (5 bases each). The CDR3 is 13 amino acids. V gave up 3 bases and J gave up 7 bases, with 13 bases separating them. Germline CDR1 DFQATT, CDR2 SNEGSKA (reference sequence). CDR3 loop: CSASRGRVNEQFF. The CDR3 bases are TGCAGTGCTAGTCGGGGCAGAGTTAATGAGCAGTTCTTC.

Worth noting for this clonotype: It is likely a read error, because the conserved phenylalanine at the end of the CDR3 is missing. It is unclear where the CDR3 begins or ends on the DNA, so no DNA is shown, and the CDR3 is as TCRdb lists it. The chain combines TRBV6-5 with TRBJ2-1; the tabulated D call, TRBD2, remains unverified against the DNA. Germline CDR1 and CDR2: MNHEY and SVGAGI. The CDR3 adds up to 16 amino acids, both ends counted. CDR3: CASSYSTLAGYNEQLL.